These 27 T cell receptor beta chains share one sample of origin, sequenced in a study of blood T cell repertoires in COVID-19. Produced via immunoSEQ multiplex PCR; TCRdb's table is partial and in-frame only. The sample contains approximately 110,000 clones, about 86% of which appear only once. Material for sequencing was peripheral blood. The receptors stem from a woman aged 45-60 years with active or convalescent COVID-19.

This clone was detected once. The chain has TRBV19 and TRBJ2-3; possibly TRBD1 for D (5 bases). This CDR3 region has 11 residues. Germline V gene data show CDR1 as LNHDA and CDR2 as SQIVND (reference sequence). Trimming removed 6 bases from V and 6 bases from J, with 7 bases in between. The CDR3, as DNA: TGTGCCAGTAGCCCAGGGGATACGCAGTATTTT. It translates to CASSPGDTQYF.

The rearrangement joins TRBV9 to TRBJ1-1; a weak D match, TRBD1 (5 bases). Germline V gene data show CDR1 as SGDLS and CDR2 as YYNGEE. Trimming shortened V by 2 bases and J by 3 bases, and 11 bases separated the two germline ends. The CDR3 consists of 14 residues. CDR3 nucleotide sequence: TGTGCCAGCAGCGTGAGCGGGACGGACACTGAAGCTTTCTTT. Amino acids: CASSVSGTDTEAFF.

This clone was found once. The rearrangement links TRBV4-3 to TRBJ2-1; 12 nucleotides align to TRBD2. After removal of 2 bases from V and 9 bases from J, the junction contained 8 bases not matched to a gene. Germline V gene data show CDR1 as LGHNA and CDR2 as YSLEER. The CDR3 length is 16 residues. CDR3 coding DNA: TGCGCCAGCAGCCAAAGTGCTAGCGGGAGGGGTGGTGAGCAGTTCTTC. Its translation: CASSQSASGRGGEQFF.

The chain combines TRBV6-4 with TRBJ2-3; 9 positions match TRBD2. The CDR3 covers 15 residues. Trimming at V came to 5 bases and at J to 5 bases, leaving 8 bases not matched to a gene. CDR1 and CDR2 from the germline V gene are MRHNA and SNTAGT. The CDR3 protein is CASSLTSGELDTQYF. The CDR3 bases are TGTGCCAGCAGTTTGACTAGCGGAGAGCTAGATACGCAGTATTTT.

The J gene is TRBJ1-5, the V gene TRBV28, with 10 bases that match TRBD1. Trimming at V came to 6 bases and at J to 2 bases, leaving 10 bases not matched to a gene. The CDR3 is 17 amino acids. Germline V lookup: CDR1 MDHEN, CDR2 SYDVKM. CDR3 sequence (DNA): TGTGCCAGCAGAGCCGGGACAGGGGTTTTGGGCAATCAGCCCCAGCATTTT. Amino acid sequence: CASRAGTGVLGNQPQHF.

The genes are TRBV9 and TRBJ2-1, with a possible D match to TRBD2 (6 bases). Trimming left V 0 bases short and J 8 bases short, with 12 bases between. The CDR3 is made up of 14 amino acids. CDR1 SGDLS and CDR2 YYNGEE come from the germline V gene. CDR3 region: CASSVGQGGYEQFF. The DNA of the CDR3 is TGTGCCAGCAGCGTAGGGCAGGGAGGATATGAGCAGTTCTTC.

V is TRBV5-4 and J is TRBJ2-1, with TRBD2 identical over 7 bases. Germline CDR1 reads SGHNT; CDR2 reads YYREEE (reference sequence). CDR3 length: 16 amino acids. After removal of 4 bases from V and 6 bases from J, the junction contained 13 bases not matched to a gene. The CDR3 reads CASSGETSSVINEQFF. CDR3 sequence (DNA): TGTGCCAGCAGCGGCGAGACTAGCAGTGTTATCAATGAGCAGTTCTTC.

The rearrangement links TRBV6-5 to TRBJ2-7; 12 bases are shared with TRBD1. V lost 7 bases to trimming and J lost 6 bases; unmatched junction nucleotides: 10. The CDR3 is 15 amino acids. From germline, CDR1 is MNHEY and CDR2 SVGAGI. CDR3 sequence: CASTRGDRGRGEQYF. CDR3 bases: TGTGCCAGCACCAGAGGGGACAGGGGGCGAGGCGAGCAGTACTTC.

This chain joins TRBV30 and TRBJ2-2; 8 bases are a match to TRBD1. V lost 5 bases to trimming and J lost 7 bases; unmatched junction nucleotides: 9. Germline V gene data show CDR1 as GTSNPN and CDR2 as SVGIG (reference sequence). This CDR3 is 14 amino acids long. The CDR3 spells CAWVHAGGIGELFF. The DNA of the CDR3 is TGTGCCTGGGTCCATGCAGGGGGCATCGGGGAGCTGTTTTTT.

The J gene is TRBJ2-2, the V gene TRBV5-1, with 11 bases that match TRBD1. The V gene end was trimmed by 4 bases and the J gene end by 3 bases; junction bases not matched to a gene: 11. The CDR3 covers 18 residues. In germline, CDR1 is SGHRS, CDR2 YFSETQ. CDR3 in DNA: TGCGCCAGCAGCGGCCGCGGACAGGGGGCATTAGACACCGGGGAGCTGTTTTTT. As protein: CASSGRGQGALDTGELFF.

The CDR3 DNA reads as TGTGCCTGGAGGTTGGCGGGAGGTGCCGGGGAGCTGTTTTTT. Amino acid sequence: CAWRLAGGAGELFF. The chain carries TRBV30 and TRBJ2-2, with 8 positions matching TRBD2. V was pared by 3 bases and J by 6 bases, with 6 bases of the junction left unmatched. Germline loops: CDR1 GTSNPN, CDR2 SVGIG (reference sequence). The CDR3 loop spans 14 amino acids.

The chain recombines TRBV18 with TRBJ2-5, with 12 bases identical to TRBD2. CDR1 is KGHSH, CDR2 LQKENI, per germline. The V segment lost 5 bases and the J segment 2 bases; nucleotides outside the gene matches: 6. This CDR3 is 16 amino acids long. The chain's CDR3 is CASSRLAGVGQETQYF. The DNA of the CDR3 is TGTGCCAGCTCAAGACTAGCGGGAGTCGGGCAAGAGACCCAGTACTTC.

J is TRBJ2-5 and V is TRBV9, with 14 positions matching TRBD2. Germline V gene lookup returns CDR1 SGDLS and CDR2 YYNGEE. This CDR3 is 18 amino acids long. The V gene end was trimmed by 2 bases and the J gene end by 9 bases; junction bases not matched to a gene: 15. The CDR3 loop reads CASSVTGLAGAPAAAQYF. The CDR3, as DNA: TGTGCCAGCAGCGTTACGGGACTAGCGGGAGCTCCAGCTGCGGCCCAGTACTTC.

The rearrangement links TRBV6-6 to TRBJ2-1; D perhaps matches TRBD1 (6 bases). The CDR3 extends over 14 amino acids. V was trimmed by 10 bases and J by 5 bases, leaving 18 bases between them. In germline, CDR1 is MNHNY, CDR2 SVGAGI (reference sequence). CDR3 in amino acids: CAILQTGRNNEQFF. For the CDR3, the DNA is TGTGCCATCCTCCAGACAGGACGAAACAATGAGCAGTTCTTC.

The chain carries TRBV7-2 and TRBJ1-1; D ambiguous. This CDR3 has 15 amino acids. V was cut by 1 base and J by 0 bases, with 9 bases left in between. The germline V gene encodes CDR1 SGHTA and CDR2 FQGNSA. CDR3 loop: CASSLDSNMNTEAFF. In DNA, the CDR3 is TGTGCCAGCAGCTTAGACAGTAATATGAACACTGAAGCTTTCTTT.

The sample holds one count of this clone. CDR3: CASNRVTDTQYF. The DNA of the CDR3 is TGTGCCAGCAACAGAGTCACAGATACGCAGTATTTT. The chain uses TRBV6-5 and TRBJ2-3; D unclear. Deletions cut 7 bases from V and 2 bases from J, with 7 bases between. The CDR3 is 12 amino acids. CDR1 is MNHEY and CDR2 is SVGAGI in the germline V gene.

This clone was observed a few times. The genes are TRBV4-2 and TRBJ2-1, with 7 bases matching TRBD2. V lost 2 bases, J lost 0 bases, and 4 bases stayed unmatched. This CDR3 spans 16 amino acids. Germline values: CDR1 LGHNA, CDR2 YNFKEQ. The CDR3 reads CASSQSSGSSYNEQFF. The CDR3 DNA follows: TGTGCCAGCAGCCAATCTAGCGGCAGCTCCTACAATGAGCAGTTCTTC.

CDR3 protein: CASSPSDSELWGAFF. CDR3 DNA sequence: TGTGCCAGCAGCCCCTCGGACAGTGAATTATGGGGGGCTTTCTTT. The rearrangement uses TRBV6-5 and TRBJ1-1, with D possibly matching TRBD1 (6 bases). Germline CDR1 MNHEY, CDR2 SVGAGI. The CDR3 runs to 15 residues. The V gene lost 6 bases and the J gene lost 11 bases, with 25 bases spanning the gap.

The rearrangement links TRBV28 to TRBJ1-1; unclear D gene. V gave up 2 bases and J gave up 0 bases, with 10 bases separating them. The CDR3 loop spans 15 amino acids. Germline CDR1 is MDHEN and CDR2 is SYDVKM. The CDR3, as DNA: TGTGCCAGCAGTTTAACGGAGGGCATGAACACTGAAGCTTTCTTT. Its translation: CASSLTEGMNTEAFF.

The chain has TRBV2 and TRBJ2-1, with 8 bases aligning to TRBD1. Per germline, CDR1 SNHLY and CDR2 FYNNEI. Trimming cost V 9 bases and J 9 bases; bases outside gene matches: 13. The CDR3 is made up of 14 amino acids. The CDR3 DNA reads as TGTGCCAGAGGGGGGACAGGCATAGGGAGTGAGCAGTTCTTC. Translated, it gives CARGGTGIGSEQFF.

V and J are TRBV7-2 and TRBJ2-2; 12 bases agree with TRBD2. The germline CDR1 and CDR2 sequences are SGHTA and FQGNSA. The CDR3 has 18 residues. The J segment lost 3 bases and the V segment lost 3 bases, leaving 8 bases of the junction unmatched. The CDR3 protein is CASSFLLAGGGDTGELFF. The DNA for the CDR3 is TGTGCCAGCAGCTTCCTACTAGCGGGGGGCGGTGACACCGGGGAGCTGTTTTTT.

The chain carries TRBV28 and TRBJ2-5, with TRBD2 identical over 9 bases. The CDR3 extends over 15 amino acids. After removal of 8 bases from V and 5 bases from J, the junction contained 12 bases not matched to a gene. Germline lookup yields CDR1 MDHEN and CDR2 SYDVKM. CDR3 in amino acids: CASGQAGGPRETQYF. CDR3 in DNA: TGTGCCAGCGGTCAGGCGGGAGGGCCTCGGGAGACCCAGTACTTC.

The CDR3 spells CASSEDTSSGNTIYF. DNA of the CDR3: TGTGCCAGCAGCGAGGACACATCCTCTGGAAACACCATATATTTT. The gene calls are TRBV7-9 and TRBJ1-3, with TRBD1 as a possible D gene (5 bases). The germline CDR1 and CDR2 sequences are SEHNR and FQNEAQ (reference sequence). This CDR3 region has 15 residues. V was pared by 5 bases and J by 0 bases, with 11 bases between. Using reference TRBV7-9 and TRBJ1-3 for the parts outside the CDR3, the full variable domain is DTGVSQNPRHKITKRGQNVTFRCDPISEHNRLYWYRQTLGQGPEFLTYFQNEAQLEKSRLLSDRFSAERPKGSFSTLEIQRTEQGDSAMYLCASSEDTSSGNTIYFGEGSWLTVV.

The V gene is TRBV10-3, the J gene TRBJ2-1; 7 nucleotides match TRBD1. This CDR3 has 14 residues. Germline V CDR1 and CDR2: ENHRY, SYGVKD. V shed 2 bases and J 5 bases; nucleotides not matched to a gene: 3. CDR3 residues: CAISEAQGDNEQFF. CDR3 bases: TGTGCCATCAGTGAGGCCCAGGGGGACAATGAGCAGTTCTTC.

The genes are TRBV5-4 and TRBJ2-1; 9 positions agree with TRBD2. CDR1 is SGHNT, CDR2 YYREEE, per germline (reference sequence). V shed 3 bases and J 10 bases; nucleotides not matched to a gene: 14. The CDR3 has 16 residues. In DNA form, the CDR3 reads TGTGCCAGCAGCTCTAAGGTGGTAGCGGGAGTCCAGGAGCAGTTCTTC. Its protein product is CASSSKVVAGVQEQFF.

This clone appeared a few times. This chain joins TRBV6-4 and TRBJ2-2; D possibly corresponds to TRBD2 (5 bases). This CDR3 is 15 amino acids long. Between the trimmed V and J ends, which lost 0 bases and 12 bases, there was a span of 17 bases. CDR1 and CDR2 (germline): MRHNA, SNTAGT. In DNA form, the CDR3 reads TGTGCCAGCAGTGACTCAGCGGCCTCTCCCTCAAAGCTGTTTTTT. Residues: CASSDSAASPSKLFF.

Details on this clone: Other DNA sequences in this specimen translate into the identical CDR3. CDR3: CASSPGLAGAETQYF. CDR3 bases: TGTGCCAGCTCACCGGGACTAGCGGGAGCAGAGACCCAGTACTTC. The gene calls are TRBV18 and TRBJ2-5; TRBD2 aligns across 14 bases. Germline V gene data show CDR1 as KGHSH and CDR2 as LQKENI. This CDR3 region has 15 residues. V was pared by 3 bases and J by 4 bases, with 1 base of the junction left unmatched.